These T cell receptor beta chains were read from a single sample in a study of cytomegalovirus exposure and HLA in healthy donors. Measured with immunoSEQ multiplex PCR; TCRdb has only the in-frame clones, and not every one. The sample records about 130,000 clones, under 80% being singletons. Sequencing was carried out using PBMCs. These receptors all come from a woman aged 60 to 75 in good health and CMV-seropositive. The CDR3 runs from the conserved cysteine through the conserved F or W. A D gene is named only where the DNA matches it firmly. The size entry is marked missing in some rows and otherwise reads once, few, many or a size class.

j_call | clone_size | d_call | cdr3_length | v_call | cdr3_aa | cdr3_nt
TRBJ1-5 | - | - | 17 | TRBV7-8 | CASSLVAGLYSNQPQHF | TGTGCCAGCAGCTTAGTGGCAGGCCTCTATAGCAATCAGCCCCAGCATTTT
TRBJ2-7 | - | - | 15 | TRBV18 | CASSPRPGQTHEQYF | TGTGCCAGCTCACCACGGCCCGGACAGACGCACGAGCAGTACTTC
TRBJ2-1 | - | TRBD2 | 21 | TRBV19 | CASSLSTSGTSGSLSYNEQFF | TGTGCCAGTAGTCTCTCAACCAGCGGGACTAGCGGGAGTCTCTCCTACAATGAGCAGTTCTTC
TRBJ2-7 | - | TRBD2 | 18 | TRBV5-4 | CASSLVTGLAGGRVGQYF | TGTGCCAGCAGCTTGGTAACGGGACTAGCGGGAGGGCGAGTGGGGCAGTACTTC
TRBJ2-3 | few | TRBD2 | 14 | TRBV10-3 | CAIGGLGNTDTQYF | TGTGCCATCGGAGGACTAGGGAACACAGATACGCAGTATTTT
TRBJ2-5 | - | TRBD2 | 17 | TRBV4-2 | CASSPRLAVGEGETQYF | TGTGCCAGCAGCCCCCGACTAGCGGTGGGAGAGGGGGAGACCCAGTACTTC
TRBJ1-5 | - | TRBD1 | 15 | TRBV18 | CASSPSGQGSQPQHF | TGTGCCAGCTCACCGTCGGGACAGGGGAGTCAGCCCCAGCATTTT
TRBJ2-1 | - | TRBD1 | 13 | TRBV10-3 | CATGQGAADSQFF | TGTGCCACCGGACAGGGGGCGGCGGACTCTCAGTTCTTC
TRBJ2-2 | few | TRBD1 | 15 | TRBV7-2 | CASSLTGQNTGELFF | TGTGCCAGCAGCCTGACAGGGCAGAACACCGGGGAGCTGTTTTTT
TRBJ2-7 | once | TRBD1 | 12 | TRBV29-1 | CSAGTGDYEQYF | TGCAGCGCTGGGACAGGTGACTACGAGCAGTACTTC
TRBJ1-5 | - | - | 12 | TRBV7-2 | CASSLGGQPQHF | TGTGCCAGCAGCTTAGGAGGTCAGCCCCAGCATTTT
TRBJ2-5 | - | TRBD1 | 16 | TRBV2 | CASSEGQAPYQETQYF | TGTGCCAGCAGTGAGGGACAGGCCCCGTACCAAGAGACCCAGTACTTC
TRBJ2-2 | - | TRBD2 | 16 | TRBV4-3 | CASSHLAGGYTGELFF | TGCGCCAGCAGCCATCTAGCGGGGGGGTATACCGGGGAGCTGTTTTTT
TRBJ2-2 | - | TRBD2 | 16 | TRBV5-1 | CASSLVLAGGAGELFF | TGCGCCAGCAGCTTGGTGTTGGCGGGGGGGGCCGGGGAGCTGTTTTTT
TRBJ2-2 | - | - | 17 | TRBV7-9 | CASSLVRVVINTGELFF | TGTGCCAGCAGCTTGGTGAGGGTAGTAATTAACACCGGGGAGCTGTTTTTT
TRBJ2-1 | - | - | 15 | TRBV2 | CASRTPTGTYNEQFF | TGTGCCAGCAGGACTCCGACAGGTACCTACAATGAGCAGTTCTTC
TRBJ2-5 | - | - | 19 | TRBV4-1 | CASSQLFNTRGHGRRTQYF | TGCGCCAGCAGCCAGCTTTTCAATACGCGGGGACACGGGAGGCGGACCCAGTACTTC
TRBJ2-3 | - | TRBD2 | 16 | TRBV7-9 | CASSLVVAGGQDTQYF | TGTGCCAGCAGCTTAGTAGTAGCGGGGGGGCAAGATACGCAGTATTTT
TRBJ2-2 | - | - | 16 | TRBV5-4 | CASREAAPMDTGELFF | TGTGCCAGCAGGGAGGCGGCCCCGATGGACACCGGGGAGCTGTTTTTT
TRBJ1-2 | - | - | 13 | TRBV28 | CAILITGNYGYTF | TGTGCCATCCTGATAACAGGGAACTATGGCTACACCTTC
TRBJ1-4 | once | TRBD1 | 18 | TRBV4-2 | CASSQGMGQVATNEKLFF | TGTGCCAGCAGCCAAGGGATGGGACAGGTTGCAACTAATGAAAAACTGTTTTTT
TRBJ1-2 | - | - | 18 | TRBV21-1 | CASSIWTGRCLLCYGYTF | TGTGCCAGCAGCATATGGACAGGGCGGTGCCTCTTATGCTATGGCTACACCTTC
TRBJ1-1 | once | TRBD1 | 16 | TRBV11-2 | CASSLESGTGSTEAFF | TGTGCCAGCAGCTTAGAGTCCGGGACAGGGAGTACTGAAGCTTTCTTT